These T cell receptor beta chains were read from a single sample in a study of T cell responses to AZD1222 COVID-19 vaccine. Libraries were prepared by immunoSEQ multiplex PCR; TCRdb keeps only in-frame clonotypes and omits some of them. Of some 160,000 clones listed, 90% to 95% are singletons. The sequenced sample was peripheral blood, obtained on day 0 of AZD1222 vaccination. These receptors were taken from an adult in good health. CDR3s include the opening cysteine and the closing phenylalanine or tryptophan. The D gene is left open where the match is weak. Part of the rows lack a size; the others show once, few, many or a class for expanded clones.

TRBJ1-1,TRBV5-1,-,-,TGCGCCAGCAGCCTGGAGGTGAACACTGAAGCTTTCTTT,CASSLEVNTEAFF
TRBJ1-2,TRBV7-2,-,-,TGTGCCAGCAGCCTCGACAGCTATGGCTACACCTTC,CASSLDSYGYTF
TRBJ2-3,TRBV7-9,-,-,TGTGCCAGCAGCTTCGCCACGACTCAGACCACAGATACGCAGTATTTT,CASSFATTQTTDTQYF
TRBJ1-2,TRBV18,-,-,TGTGCCAGCTCACCACCTGGGCGACAGCCCTTGGGTGGCTACACCTTC,CASSPPGRQPLGGYTF
TRBJ1-2,TRBV4-2,once,-,TGTGCCAGCAGCCAATTTCCGGACAATGGACTCGATGGCTACACCTTC,CASSQFPDNGLDGYTF
TRBJ2-6,TRBV6-2/TRBV6-3,-,-,TGTGCCAGCAGTCATGTAGGACAGCACACCTCTGGGGCCAACGTCCTGACTTTC,CASSHVGQHTSGANVLTF
TRBJ2-7,TRBV18,-,-,TGTGCCAGCTCACAGGGGGGGAGCTCCTACGAGCAGTACTTC,CASSQGGSSYEQYF
TRBJ2-1,TRBV6-5,-,-,TGTGCCAGCACCCCAATAACAGGTTTAAATGAGCAGTTCTTC,CASTPITGLNEQFF
TRBJ2-3,TRBV4-1,-,-,TGCGCCAGCAGCCAAACTCCCGTGGGGACAGATACGCAGTATTTT,CASSQTPVGTDTQYF
TRBJ1-4,TRBV29-1,once,-,TGCAGCGTTGTCATAAATGAAAAACTGTTTTTT,CSVVINEKLFF
TRBJ1-4,TRBV21-1,-,-,TGTGCCCGCCTCGGGGGGGCAACTAATGAAAAACTGTTTTTT,CARLGGATNEKLFF
TRBJ2-7,TRBV6-8,once,TRBD2,TGTGCCAGCAGTTCCACACTGGGACTAGCGGGTACTGACTACGAGCAGTACTTC,CASSSTLGLAGTDYEQYF
TRBJ2-7,TRBV2,once,-,TGTGCCAGCAGTGAAGCGCGTGCAGGAGCGTACGAGCAGTACTTC,CASSEARAGAYEQYF
TRBJ1-1,TRBV7-9,-,TRBD1,TGTGCCAGCAGCCACAGGGACAGAGAGAACACTGAAGCTTTCTTT,CASSHRDRENTEAFF
TRBJ1-2,TRBV13,-,TRBD1,TGTGCCAGCAGCTTAAGCGAGCCACAGGGGGCCTGGGGCTACACCTTC,CASSLSEPQGAWGYTF
TRBJ2-7,TRBV6-5,-,TRBD1,TGTGCCAGCACCAGGGACAGGGCCACCTACGAGCAGTACTTC,CASTRDRATYEQYF
TRBJ1-1,TRBV3-1/TRBV3-2,once,-,TGTGCCAGCAGCCAAGCGAGGGGGGACGCTTTCTTT,CASSQARGDAFF
TRBJ1-4,TRBV18,once,-,TGTGCCAGCTCACCAGTTGTGGCGGATGAAAAACTGTTTTTT,CASSPVVADEKLFF
TRBJ2-7,TRBV5-6,-,-,TGTGCCAGCAGCCTGGGGAGTGGGTCAGCTTTCTACGAGCAGTACTTC,CASSLGSGSAFYEQYF
TRBJ2-2,TRBV10-3,-,-,TGTGCCATCAGTGAGTCGGGCGGAACGAACACCGGGGAGCTGTTTTTT,CAISESGGTNTGELFF
TRBJ1-2,TRBV28,-,TRBD1,TGTGCCAGCGTAGGGGGCGCAAGGAGTGGCTACACCTTC,CASVGGARSGYTF
TRBJ1-1,TRBV6-1,-,-,TGTGCCAGCAGTGAAAGAGGGGACACTGAAGCTTTCTTT,CASSERGDTEAFF
TRBJ1-1,TRBV4-2,-,-,TGTGCCAGCAGCCCATCCCACCCCTTTGAAGCTTTCTTT,CASSPSHPFEAFF
TRBJ1-2,TRBV9,-,-,TGTGCCAGCAGCGAGTCAACCTCTTACAGGAAAACCGTCCACCTATCTAACTATGGCTACACCTTC,CASSESTSYRKTVHLSNYGYTF
TRBJ2-5,TRBV30,-,-,TGTGCCTGGGGGAGGTACCAAGAGACCCAGTACTTC,CAWGRYQETQYF
TRBJ2-7,TRBV4-3,-,-,TGCGCCAGCAGCCAAGATTCGACAGGCAGCTCCTACGAGCAGTACTTC,CASSQDSTGSSYEQYF
TRBJ2-5,TRBV13,-,TRBD2,TGTGCCAGCAGCCCCTACCTGCGCGGGGGGGCCGAGACCCAGTACTTC,CASSPYLRGGAETQYF
TRBJ1-2,TRBV30,-,TRBD1,TGTGCCTGGACCTCAGGGGGCCCAAACTATGGCTACACCTTC,CAWTSGGPNYGYTF
TRBJ1-2,TRBV28,-,TRBD1,TGTGCCAGCAGTTCCTCCGGGACAGCCGTCGTTTACTATGGCTACACCTTC,CASSSSGTAVVYYGYTF
TRBJ1-1,TRBV5-1,-,-,TGCGCCAGCAGGGTGGGCCCTAGATACCCTGAAGCTTTCTTT,CASRVGPRYPEAFF
TRBJ1-5,TRBV2,-,-,TGTGCCAGCAATAACAGGGACAATCAGCCCCAGCATTTT,CASNNRDNQPQHF
TRBJ2-5,TRBV19,-,TRBD1,TGTGCCAGTAGTATGCCGATAGGGGGCTCAGAGACCCAGTACTTC,CASSMPIGGSETQYF
TRBJ2-3,TRBV19,-,-,TGTGCCAGTAGTATCCGAGGGAGCACAGATACGCAGTATTTT,CASSIRGSTDTQYF
TRBJ1-2,TRBV7-9,-,TRBD1,TGTGCCAGCAGCCCGGACAGGTTAAATGGCTACACCTTC,CASSPDRLNGYTF
TRBJ1-2,TRBV5-6,once,-,TGTGCCAGCAGCTTAGGCTATGGCTACACCTTC,CASSLGYGYTF
TRBJ2-2,TRBV11-2,once,-,TGTGCCAGCAGAGCTACGGGGGGCCTCGGCACCGGGGAGCTGTTTTTT,CASRATGGLGTGELFF
TRBJ1-5,TRBV10-3,-,-,TGTGCCATCAGCCCCGAAGGAAATCAGCCCCAGCATTTT,CAISPEGNQPQHF
TRBJ1-2,TRBV5-1,-,TRBD1,TGCGCCAGCAGCTTGACAGGGGCTAACTATGGCTACACCTTC,CASSLTGANYGYTF
TRBJ2-3,TRBV5-4,-,-,TGTGCCAGCAGCCAAAGGACGGCAGGGATATCAGGTACGCAGTATTTT,CASSQRTAGISGTQYF
TRBJ1-5,TRBV6-5,once,-,TGTGCCAGCAGTCTTTGGGGAGATCAGCCCCAGCATTTT,CASSLWGDQPQHF
TRBJ2-3,TRBV7-7,-,-,TGTGCTAGCAGCCCGGTTGCGGCCGCAGATACGCAGTATTTT,CASSPVAAADTQYF
TRBJ1-5,TRBV2,-,-,TGTGCCAGCAGACTATACGAGGGCAATCAGCCCCAGCATTTT,CASRLYEGNQPQHF
TRBJ1-2,TRBV10-3,-,-,TGTGCCATCAGGACGGACAGAGCTAACTATGGCTACACCTTC,CAIRTDRANYGYTF
TRBJ2-5,TRBV4-2,-,-,TGTGCCAGCAGCGCCAGGGGGGAACAAGAGACCCAGTACTTC,CASSARGEQETQYF
TRBJ2-5,TRBV2,-,TRBD2,TGTGCCAGCAGTGAAAACCTAGCGGGGGAAGAGACCCAGTACTTC,CASSENLAGEETQYF
TRBJ2-7,TRBV15,-,-,TGTGCCACCAGCCAGACAGGTCAACTCTACGAGCAGTACTTC,CATSQTGQLYEQYF
TRBJ1-1,TRBV7-6,-,-,TGTGCCACCAAGCGGGAACAGATGAACACTGAAGCTTTCTTT,CATKREQMNTEAFF
TRBJ1-2,TRBV9,-,-,TGTGCCAGCAGCCCATCGGGTAATAACTATGGCTACACCTTC,CASSPSGNNYGYTF
TRBJ2-7,TRBV30,-,-,TGTGCCTGGAGGATGGCGGGGGACAGGAGATCCTACGAGCAGTACTTC,CAWRMAGDRRSYEQYF
TRBJ1-1,TRBV4-1,once,TRBD1,TGCGCCAGCAGCCTACAAGAGGGGGCAAGGATCACTGAAGCTTTCTTT,CASSLQEGARITEAFF
TRBJ1-5,TRBV20-1,-,-,TGCAGTGCTAGTGAGGGGGACTTCAGTAATCAGCCCCAGCATTTT,CSASEGDFSNQPQHF
TRBJ1-2,TRBV2,-,-,TGTGCCAGCAGTGGATTGGGTCAGGGGTTTTATGGCTACACCTTC,CASSGLGQGFYGYTF
TRBJ2-5,TRBV9,-,TRBD1,TGTGCCAGCAGCCTACGGGACAGGAAAGAGACCCAGTACTTC,CASSLRDRKETQYF
TRBJ1-1,TRBV29-1,-,-,TGCAGCGTTGAAGAAGGGGGGAGGGAAGCTTTCTTT,CSVEEGGREAFF
TRBJ2-1,TRBV18,-,TRBD2,TGTGCCAGCTCACCCCCCGGGGGGGCTTTCAATGAGCAGTTCTTC,CASSPPGGAFNEQFF
TRBJ2-1,TRBV6-1,-,-,TGTGCCAGCAGTGAACGAGTGGGCTATGAGCAGTTCTTC,CASSERVGYEQFF
TRBJ1-4,TRBV4-2,-,TRBD1,TGTGCCAGCAGCCCGCGCCGGGACAGCATTGAAAAACTGTTTTTT,CASSPRRDSIEKLFF